The 22 T cell receptor beta chains below were found in one sample sequenced in a study of CD8 T cells in ankylosing spondylitis. TCRdb independently ran MiXCR on the 5' RACE reads; one entry per CDR3 protein. This sample has 250,000 to 300,000 distinct CDR3 sequences; more than 15% occur once, and the top ten carry approximately 33%. Specimen: blood, either unsorted or a sorted T cell fraction (not recorded which). The receptor source for this set is a male donor with ankylosing spondylitis or in good health (not recorded which).

This clonotype was counted many times. V gene TRBV12-3 or TRBV12-4 combines with J gene TRBJ2-1; maybe TRBD2 (6 bases). Trimming took 0 bases from V and 6 from J, leaving 9 bases between them. The CDR3 has 14 amino acids. The CDR3 nucleotides read TGTGCCAGCAGTTTAGCGGGAGGACTCAATGAGCAGTTCTTC. Translated: CASSLAGGLNEQFF.

This clonotype was detected only a few times. This sequence joins TRBV6-1 and TRBJ2-4; unclear D gene. Trimming removed 6 bases at V and 3 bases at J, with 18 bases between. This CDR3 has 16 amino acids. Germline values: CDR1 MNHNS, CDR2 SASEGT. As DNA, the CDR3 is TGTGCCAGCAGCCCCGAGGAAGGGTGGGACAAAAACATTCAGTACTTC. It encodes CASSPEEGWDKNIQYF.

The V call is TRBV12-3 or TRBV12-4, the J call TRBJ1-3; tentatively, D is TRBD1 (5 bases). This CDR3 has 17 amino acids. V was shortened by 6 bases and J by 2 bases, with 20 bases between the two germline ends. Here the CDR3 DNA reads TGTGCCAGCAGCCCCGGGGACGGCACTAGCCCTGGAAACACCATATATTTT. Encoded protein: CASSPGDGTSPGNTIYF.

The V call is TRBV25-1, the J call TRBJ2-7; D may be TRBD2 (5 bases). Germline CDR1 MGHDK, CDR2 SYGVNS. V was pared by 3 bases and J by 3 bases, with 6 bases between. The CDR3 has 12 residues. For the CDR3, the DNA is TGTGCCAGCAGTGACGGGGTCTACGAGCAGTACTTC. Its protein is CASSDGVYEQYF.

The chain is built from TRBV29-1 and TRBJ2-7; 8 bases agree with TRBD1. V lost 2 bases to trimming and J lost 0 bases; unmatched junction nucleotides: 6. The CDR3 length is 15 residues. Germline V lookup: CDR1 SQVTM, CDR2 ANQGSEA. CDR3 sequence reads: CSVEMGDRSSYEQYF. CDR3 DNA: TGCAGCGTTGAAATGGGGGACAGGAGCTCCTACGAGCAGTACTTC.

The J gene is TRBJ1-5, the V gene TRBV27; tentative D call: TRBD1 (5 bases). This CDR3 is 14 amino acids long. V shed 2 bases and J shed 6 bases, with 11 bases lying between them. CDR1 is MNHEY, CDR2 SMNVEV, per germline (reference sequence). The DNA of the CDR3 is TGTGCCAGCAGTTTAGGAGGGGTAGGTCAGCCCCAGCATTTT. Its translation is CASSLGGVGQPQHF.

There are a few counts of this clonotype. This chain joins TRBV12-3 or TRBV12-4 and TRBJ1-5; D possibly corresponds to TRBD1 (5 bases). V was shortened by 6 bases and J by 7 bases, with 10 bases between the two germline ends. This CDR3 comprises 12 residues. Here the CDR3 DNA reads TGTGCCAGCAGGCAGGGATCGCAGCCCCAGCATTTT. This encodes CASRQGSQPQHF.

The chain couples TRBV4-2 to TRBJ2-3; weak D call: TRBD2 (6 bases). The V gene's germline CDR1 is LGHNA and CDR2 YNFKEQ. The CDR3 length is 14 residues. V was pared by 8 bases and J by 2 bases, with 14 bases between. CDR3: CASAPWRDTDTQYF. The CDR3 coding sequence is TGTGCCAGCGCCCCCTGGCGGGACACAGATACGCAGTATTTT.

This clonotype was recorded at least ten times. The J gene is TRBJ1-3, the V gene TRBV27, with D uncertain. This CDR3 comprises 15 residues. The germline V gene encodes CDR1 MNHEY and CDR2 SMNVEV (reference sequence). The V end was cut by 1 base, the J end by 4 bases, with 11 bases between. The CDR3 coding sequence is TGTGCCAGCAGTTTATATCCGGGGAACGGAAACACCATATATTTT. Translated: CASSLYPGNGNTIYF.

This clonotype showed up just a few times. The V gene is TRBV20-1, the J gene TRBJ1-1, with 10 bases lining up with TRBD1. The CDR3 totals 13 residues. J was trimmed by 4 bases and V by 5 bases; bases with no gene match: 4. Germline CDR1 DFQATT, CDR2 SNEGSKA (reference sequence). The CDR3 DNA is TGCAGTGCTTCGACAGGGGGCGTCACTGAAGCTTTCTTT. It codes for CSASTGGVTEAFF.

The chain uses TRBV12-3 or TRBV12-4 and TRBJ2-7; no firm D call. V lost 8 bases and J 6 bases, leaving 14 bases between the germline ends. CDR3 length equals 12 residues. In DNA form, the CDR3 reads TGTGCCAGCGGGGAATTAGGTTTCGAGCAGTACTTC. Translation gives CASGELGFEQYF.

In the case of this clonotype: Relative to the germline gene, one junction end is altered; a read error may explain this. The J gene is TRBJ2-1, the V gene TRBV12-3 or TRBV12-4, with D uncertain. This CDR3 spans 14 amino acids. In nucleotides, the CDR3 is TGTGCCAGCAGTTGGACGGTCGTCTACAATCAGCAGTTCTTC. This encodes CASSWTVVYNQQFF.

The V gene is TRBV4-3, the J gene TRBJ2-7; D ambiguous. The V end lost 0 bases, the J end lost 1 base, and 7 bases lay between the germline ends. CDR3 size: 14 residues. The germline V gene has CDR1 LGHNA and CDR2 YSLEER. This CDR3 is CASSQDRDSYEQYF. DNA for the CDR3: TGCGCCAGCAGCCAAGATCGAGATTCCTACGAGCAGTACTTC.

V usage is TRBV5-6 and J usage is TRBJ2-7, with 9 bases aligning to TRBD1. This CDR3 is 14 amino acids long. Per germline, CDR1 SGHDT and CDR2 YYEEEE. Losses at the gene ends were 4 bases for V and 5 bases for J; bases not matched to a gene: 7. The CDR3 nucleotides are TGTGCCAGCAGCAGGGGGACAGGGTTCAACGAGCAGTACTTC. It yields the protein CASSRGTGFNEQYF.

The chain employs TRBV24-1 and TRBJ2-7; 8 bases map to TRBD2. The CDR3 totals 14 residues. In germline, CDR1 is KGHDR, CDR2 SFDVKD. Germline trimming cut 4 bases from V and 6 bases from J; bases unmatched to any gene: 7. Here the CDR3 reads CATSDAGLAGEQYF. DNA for the CDR3: TGTGCCACCAGTGACGCCGGACTAGCTGGCGAGCAGTACTTC.

In its sample, this clonotype was seen a few times. This chain joins TRBV4-1 and TRBJ2-2, with D possibly being TRBD1 or TRBD2 (5 bases each). The CDR3 covers 15 residues. V lost 2 bases and J lost 0, with 7 bases in between. Germline CDR1 and CDR2: MGHRA and YSYEKL. CDR3 sequence reads: CASSQRDANTGELFF. The CDR3 nucleotides read TGCGCCAGCAGCCAAAGGGACGCGAACACCGGGGAGCTGTTTTTT.

This clonotype has a count of ten or more. The J gene is TRBJ1-5, the V gene TRBV15, with D uncertain. Trimming stripped 4 bases from V and 7 bases from J, with 14 bases between. CDR1 and CDR2 from the germline V gene are LNHNV and YYDKDF (reference sequence). The CDR3 consists of 14 residues. The CDR3 DNA reads TGTGCCACCAGCAAAGACCGGGAATCCCAGCCCCAGCATTTT. This codes for CATSKDRESQPQHF.

This clonotype was detected ten times or more. The rearrangement uses TRBV15 and TRBJ2-7; weak D call: TRBD1 (6 bases). V lost 5 bases to trimming and J lost 1 base, with 12 bases between them. In germline, CDR1 is LNHNV, CDR2 YYDKDF (reference sequence). CDR3 length: 14 residues. The chain's CDR3 is CATSARGQSYEQYF. CDR3 in DNA: TGTGCCACCAGCGCCCGCGGACAGTCCTACGAGCAGTACTTC. Drawing the rest from reference TRBV15 and TRBJ2-7, the complete variable domain is DAMVIQNPRYQVTQFGKPVTLSCSQTLNHNVMYWYQQKSSQAPKLLFHYYDKDFNNEADTPDNFQSRRPNTSFCFLDIRSPGLGDTAMYLCATSARGQSYEQYFGPGTRLTVT.

Many counts were recorded for this clonotype. V usage is TRBV5-1 and J usage is TRBJ1-5, with no clear D. Trimming shortened V by 0 bases and J by 6 bases, and 7 bases separated the two germline ends. Per germline, CDR1 SGHRS and CDR2 YFSETQ. There are 13 residues in the CDR3. The CDR3 reads CASSLASGQPQHF. CDR3 nucleotide sequence: TGCGCCAGCAGCTTGGCCAGCGGTCAGCCCCAGCATTTT.

The chain recombines TRBV7-9 with TRBJ2-1, with D uncertain. Germline CDR1 SEHNR, CDR2 FQNEAQ (reference sequence). The ends were cut back, 6 bases at V and 8 bases at J, with 11 bases in the middle. This CDR3 has 12 residues. CDR3 bases: TGTGCCAGCAGGAATGATCAGGATGAGCAGTTCTTC. Its translation is CASRNDQDEQFF.

CDR3 nucleotides: TGCAGTGCTAGGGCCAGGCTGATGAACACTGAAGCTTTCTTT. Its translation: CSARARLMNTEAFF. The chain carries TRBV20-1 and TRBJ1-1; D is undetermined. V dropped 3 bases and J dropped 0 bases, with 11 bases sitting between them. Germline V lookup: CDR1 DFQATT, CDR2 SNEGSKA (reference sequence). This CDR3 has 14 residues.

This clonotype was counted between two and nine times. The CDR3 sequence is CASSPSPEETQYF. For the CDR3, the DNA is TGTGCCAGCAGTCCGTCACCAGAAGAGACCCAGTACTTC. The V gene is TRBV6-4, the J gene TRBJ2-5; no reliable D call. CDR1 is MRHNA, CDR2 SNTAGT, per germline. V gave up 5 bases and J gave up 3 bases, with 10 bases separating them. The CDR3 loop spans 13 amino acids.